This T cell receptor (beta chain) originates from a study of metastatic and nonmetastatic thyroid tumors. On the study more broadly: Peripheral blood and tumor or nodule samples from malignant and benign thyroid patients were compared.

Study results and limitations: Within blood and tumor, benign nodules reportedly had significantly lower TCR beta diversity than malignant thyroid tumors did.

This clone was observed at least ten times. Its antigen is currently unknown. Trimming left V 10 bases short and J 3 bases short, with 9 bases between. There are 11 residues in the CDR3. Germline V gene lookup returns CDR1 MDHEN and CDR2 SYDVKM. Thyroid surgery took place with no prior treatment in any patient. TCRdb reassembled clones from the PCR reads with MiXCR. In the table there are some 33,000 clones, about a sixth of which are singletons. Sequencing was done on a sample of blood. The TCR originated in a female donor with papillary thyroid cancer or a benign thyroid nodule (not recorded which). Some clones in this sample may be carry-over from other donors' samples. The chain uses TRBV28 and TRBJ1-1, with D uncertain. CDR3 residues: CATRRDTEAFF. Here the CDR3 DNA reads TGTGCCACCAGGAGGGACACTGAAGCTTTCTTT.